The clone carrying this T cell receptor (beta chain) has a single count. Its cognate antigen is unknown. V lost 0 bases, J lost 4 bases, and 24 bases lay in between. The CDR3 spans 20 residues. Germline lookup yields CDR1 LGHNA and CDR2 YNFKEQ. These data come from a study of cytomegalovirus exposure and HLA in healthy donors. Overall study: Earlier sequencing of 150 million to 200 million T cells yielded 95 million to 120 million unique TCR beta sequences. Overall study findings and caveats: A link between a missense DCLRE1C variant and TCR beta V- and J-gene trimming emerged from a later analysis.

Each of the donors was a healthy bone marrow donor. The PCR contained 60 Vbeta and 13 Jbeta primers. Here immunoSEQ multiplex PCR was the method, and the copy in TCRdb shows in-frame clones only, minus some. The top ten clones hold about 0.6% of a sample with 200,000 to 250,000 clones, roughly 79% of them seen once. The source of this sequence is a middle-aged woman in good health and CMV-seronegative. The chain joins TRBV4-2 to TRBJ2-2; possible D gene TRBD1, 5 bases. The sequenced sample consisted of PBMCs. The CDR3 is CASSQDLGPTGIPPTGELFF. The CDR3 DNA reads as TGTGCCAGCAGCCAAGATTTGGGCCCCACAGGTATTCCTCCCACCGGGGAGCTGTTTTTT.